The clone carrying this T cell receptor beta chain was recorded many times. Time point specified: sample taken at primary tumor resection. The study sequenced unsorted whole RNA from tumor, nontumor lung or frozen PBMC. TCRdb reprocessed the 5' RACE reads with MiXCR, giving one entry per CDR3 protein. This sample has approximately 22,000 distinct CDR3 sequences, with over 4.5% found just once. The sample belongs to a study of spatial heterogeneity in lung cancer. Study in general: The average appearance count of each unique TCR and UMI combination in raw reads was more than nine.

The CDR3 has 12 amino acids. Germline lookup yields CDR1 DFQATT and CDR2 SNEGSKA (reference sequence). The germline V and J ends were trimmed by 3 bases and 6 bases, with 11 bases remaining between them. The chain links TRBV20-1 to TRBJ1-1; D might be TRBD1 (6 bases). The source of this sequence is a male donor with early-stage non-small cell lung cancer. The source material was PBMCs, sampled at surgery. CDR3 sequence reads: CSASIGGSEAFF. CDR3 bases: TGCAGTGCTAGCATAGGGGGGTCTGAAGCTTTCTTT.